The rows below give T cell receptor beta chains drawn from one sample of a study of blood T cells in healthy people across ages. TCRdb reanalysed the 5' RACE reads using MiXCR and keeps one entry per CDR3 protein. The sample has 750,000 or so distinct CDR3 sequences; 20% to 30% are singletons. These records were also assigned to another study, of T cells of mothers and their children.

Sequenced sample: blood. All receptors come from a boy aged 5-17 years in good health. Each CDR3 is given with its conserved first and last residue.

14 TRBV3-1 CASSQGGWNQPQHF
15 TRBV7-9 CASSSEMDRHNEQFF
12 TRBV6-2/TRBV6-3 CASSRGGVEQYF
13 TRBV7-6 CASSLSEGHGYTF
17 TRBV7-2 CASSLEGSGSSSYEQYF
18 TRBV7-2 CASSLVGYLTSGTETQYF
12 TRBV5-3 CARNSNVETQYF
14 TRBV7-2 CASSRDRDGSPLHF
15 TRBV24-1 CATSDTGTGEYEQYF
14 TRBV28 CASSSSSGVYEQYF
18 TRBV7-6 CASSLVPQSGGSYNEQFF
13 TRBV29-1 CSVEGGTDYEQYF
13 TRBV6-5 CASSYGTGGELFF
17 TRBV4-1 CASSQGPGLAVSYEQYF
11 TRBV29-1 CSVGSWDEQYF
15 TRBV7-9 CASSLGLTSGNTIYF
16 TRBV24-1 CATSDTGTGGIYEQYF
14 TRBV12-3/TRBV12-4 CASSSTITVYEQYF
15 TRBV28 CASGQTGTGDETQYF
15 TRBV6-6 CASSNTDRPNEKLFF
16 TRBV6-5 CASSQRSGGAYNEQFF
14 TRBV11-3 CASSSRTHPGKLFF
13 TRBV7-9 CASRKQNSYEQYF
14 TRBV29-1 CSAGGADGYTEAFF
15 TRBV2 CASSEGLARDNEQFF
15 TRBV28 CASSSPGQGFYEQFF
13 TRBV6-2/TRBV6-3 CASSYFVSYEQYF
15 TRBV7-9 CVSSLYLAEQETQYF
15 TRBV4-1 CASSQGTVATDTQYF
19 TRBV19 CASSIVLGQGYFEDYGYTF
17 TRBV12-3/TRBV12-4 CASRKMGQGRSTDTQYF
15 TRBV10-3 CAISDSQNTGNTIYF
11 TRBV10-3 CAISVGTEQYF
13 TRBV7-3 CASRGTGTDTQYF
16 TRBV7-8 CASSLEIRIAKNIQYF
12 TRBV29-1 CSVEFGGFEQYF
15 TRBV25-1 CASSERRGDPNIQYF
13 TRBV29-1 CSVLGVAKNIQYF
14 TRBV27 CASTAESVTGELFF
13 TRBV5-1 CASSSGQGSEAFF
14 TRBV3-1 CASSPLGPRETQYF
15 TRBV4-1 CASSQEGGATYEQYF
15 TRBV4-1 CASSRLSGRVGTQYF
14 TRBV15 CATSRDMETGELFF
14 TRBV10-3 CAISDRMKYTEAFF
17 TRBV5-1 CASSLELAGLAKNIQYF
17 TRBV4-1 CASSQEQRGQGQYEQYF
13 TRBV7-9 CASSSPWEYEQYF
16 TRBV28 CASSNPRATKGETQYF
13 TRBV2 CASSDAGGDEQYF
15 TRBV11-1 CASSLQGGGFYEQYF
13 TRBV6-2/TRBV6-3 CASSYSRQLEQFF
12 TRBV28 CASSLRVRTLHF
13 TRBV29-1 CSVEPLEYNEQFF